Below are 28 T cell receptor beta chains sequenced from a single sample in a study of blood T cell repertoires in COVID-19. Method: immunoSEQ multiplex PCR; TCRdb's copy keeps in-frame clones and lacks some. Found here are about 180,000 clones, around 80% of them singletons; the top ten hold 12%. The material sequenced was peripheral blood. The receptors come from a woman of 80 years or more with COVID-19, enrolled during active disease.

CDR3 in DNA: TGTGCCTGTTCCGTAGCGGGGGTAGCGTATGAGCAGTTCTTC. As protein: CACSVAGVAYEQFF. This chain uses TRBV30 with TRBJ2-1; 9 positions agree with TRBD2. Germline lookup yields CDR1 GTSNPN and CDR2 SVGIG (reference sequence). This CDR3 contains 14 residues. With V trimmed by 6 bases and J by 8 bases, 11 bases remained unmatched.

The CDR3 nucleotides are TGCAGTGCTAGTGTTACTAGCGGGAGTCGGTACAATGAGCAGTTCTTC. Amino acids: CSASVTSGSRYNEQFF. The chain uses TRBV20-1 and TRBJ2-1; 11 bases are a match to TRBD2. The CDR3 contains 16 residues. The V gene's germline CDR1 is DFQATT and CDR2 SNEGSKA (reference sequence). V lost 3 bases to trimming and J lost 4 bases; unmatched junction nucleotides: 8.

The chain is built from TRBV7-9 and TRBJ1-2; perhaps TRBD1 as D (6 bases). Germline V gene data show CDR1 as SEHNR and CDR2 as FQNEAQ (reference sequence). Deletions cut 1 base from V and 2 bases from J, with 14 bases between. The CDR3 has 16 amino acids. CDR3 in amino acids: CASSLGSYRVNYGYTF. The CDR3 nucleotides read TGTGCCAGCAGCTTAGGGTCCTACAGGGTCAACTATGGCTACACCTTC.

The rearrangement links TRBV4-2 to TRBJ2-1, with 9 nucleotides matching TRBD2. J gave up 2 bases and V 0 bases, and 8 bases lay outside the gene matches. Per germline, CDR1 LGHNA and CDR2 YNFKEQ. CDR3 length: 18 residues. In DNA, the CDR3 is TGTGCCAGCAGCCAAGATGAAGCGGGAGGCTCCGCCTACAATGAGCAGTTCTTC. This translates into CASSQDEAGGSAYNEQFF.

CDR3 protein: CASSMWQGRVYEQYF. CDR3 sequence (DNA): TGTGCCAGTAGTATGTGGCAGGGAAGAGTCTACGAGCAGTACTTC. The chain employs TRBV19 and TRBJ2-7; maybe TRBD1 (5 bases). CDR3 length equals 15 residues. The germline V and J ends were trimmed by 3 bases and 3 bases, with 15 bases remaining between them. CDR1 and CDR2 (germline): LNHDA, SQIVND (reference sequence).

This clone was observed a handful of times. This rearrangement joins TRBV27 to TRBJ1-5, with TRBD1 identical over 9 bases. With V trimmed by 2 bases and J by 3 bases, 5 bases remained unmatched. Germline V lookup: CDR1 MNHEY, CDR2 SMNVEV (reference sequence). The CDR3 contains 16 residues. CDR3 residues: CASSLGTGFPNQPQHF. CDR3 bases: TGTGCCAGCAGTTTAGGGACAGGGTTCCCCAATCAGCCCCAGCATTTT.

This chain connects TRBV5-1 to TRBJ2-5; TRBD1 might be the D (6 bases). The CDR3 contains 14 residues. Trimming removed 4 bases at V and 5 bases at J, with 15 bases between. Germline CDR1 reads SGHRS; CDR2 reads YFSETQ. CDR3 in DNA: TGCGCCAGCAGCCAAACAGGGAATAGTGAGACCCAGTACTTC. This sequence encodes CASSQTGNSETQYF.

This chain links TRBV12-3 or TRBV12-4 with TRBJ1-2; D call uncertain. The CDR3 runs to 13 residues. The V gene lost 4 bases and the J gene lost 3 bases, with 9 bases spanning the gap. The CDR3 is CASSSERYYGYTF. DNA of the CDR3: TGTGCCAGCAGTTCTGAGCGGTACTATGGCTACACCTTC.

The chain links TRBV5-6 to TRBJ2-7; no reliable D call. Deletions cut 1 base from V and 5 bases from J, with 10 bases between. In germline, CDR1 is SGHDT, CDR2 YYEEEE. The CDR3 extends over 13 amino acids. The CDR3 nucleotides are TGTGCCAGCAGCTTGCCCGGAGTCCACGAGCAGTACTTC. Translating gives CASSLPGVHEQYF.

CDR3 in amino acids: CASTEGLAADTQYF. CDR3 DNA sequence: TGTGCCAGCACCGAAGGACTAGCAGCAGATACGCAGTATTTT. The chain is built from TRBV2 and TRBJ2-3, with TRBD2 matching over 8 bases. Germline assignment: CDR1 SNHLY and CDR2 FYNNEI. This CDR3 is built from 14 residues. With V trimmed by 7 bases and J by 4 bases, 7 bases remained unmatched.

The V and J genes are TRBV11-1 and TRBJ2-3, with D unresolved. There are 11 residues in the CDR3. Germline CDR1 reads SGHAT; CDR2 reads FQDESV (reference sequence). The V end lost 5 bases, the J end lost 8 bases, and 8 bases lay between the germline ends. The CDR3 nucleotides read TGTGCCAGCAGCCGGTCAGGTACGCAGTATTTT. Residues: CASSRSGTQYF.

The chain joins TRBV5-6 to TRBJ2-7; D may be TRBD1 (6 bases). The germline V gene encodes CDR1 SGHDT and CDR2 YYEEEE. Trimming removed 3 bases at V and 3 bases at J, with 13 bases between. The CDR3 sequence is 14 residues long. The CDR3, as DNA: TGTGCCAGCAGCTCGATGACAGGTTACTACGAGCAGTACTTC. Its protein is CASSSMTGYYEQYF. The whole variable domain, remainder taken from reference TRBV5-6 and TRBJ2-7, is DAGVTQSPTHLIKTRGQQVTLRCSPKSGHDTVSWYQQALGQGPQFIFQYYEEEERQRGNFPDRFSGHQFPNYSSELNVNALLLGDSALYLCASSSMTGYYEQYFGPGTRLTVT.

This chain joins TRBV9 and TRBJ2-2, with D maybe TRBD1 (5 bases). The germline V gene encodes CDR1 SGDLS and CDR2 YYNGEE. The CDR3 length is 15 residues. The V gene lost 3 bases and the J gene lost 0 bases, with 9 bases spanning the gap. The CDR3 DNA reads TGTGCCAGCAGCGACAGGAGAACGAACACCGGGGAGCTGTTTTTT. It codes for CASSDRRTNTGELFF.

This clone was counted only a few times. The V and J genes are TRBV3-1 (or the pseudogene TRBV3-2) and TRBJ2-5; D is uncertain. CDR3 length: 13 amino acids. Trimming removed 1 base at V and 9 bases at J, with 12 bases between. The germline CDR1 and CDR2 sequences are LGHDT and YNNKEL (reference sequence). CDR3 sequence (DNA): TGTGCCAGCAGCCAAGGTCTTTCTTCGGCCCAGTACTTC. Translating it yields CASSQGLSSAQYF.

V usage is TRBV7-6 and J usage is TRBJ1-3, with D unresolved. Per germline, CDR1 SGHVS and CDR2 FNYEAQ. There are 17 residues in the CDR3. V lost 1 base to trimming and J lost 2 bases, with 15 bases between them. The CDR3 DNA is TGTGCCAGCAGCTTAGAGCTGGCGGGGTCCGCTGGAAACACCATATATTTT. Its translation is CASSLELAGSAGNTIYF.

The rearrangement links TRBV7-9 to TRBJ2-1; TRBD2 matches 12 bases. Per the germline V gene, CDR1 is SEHNR and CDR2 is FQNEAQ (reference sequence). With V trimmed by 5 bases and J by 7 bases, 6 bases remained unmatched. This CDR3 contains 15 residues. The CDR3 sequence: CASSRLAGAQNEQFF. CDR3 DNA: TGTGCCAGCAGCCGACTAGCGGGGGCCCAGAATGAGCAGTTCTTC.

The chain combines TRBV2 with TRBJ2-7, with 14 bases identical to TRBD2. Germline V CDR1 and CDR2: SNHLY, FYNNEI. The J segment lost 7 bases and the V segment lost 4 bases, leaving 6 bases of the junction unmatched. The CDR3 has 15 amino acids. The CDR3 loop reads CASSVRLAGGEEQYF. CDR3 DNA sequence: TGTGCCAGCAGTGTTAGACTAGCGGGAGGGGAAGAGCAGTACTTC. The full variable domain, completed using reference TRBV2 and TRBJ2-7, is EPEVTQTPSHQVTQMGQEVILRCVPISNHLYFYWYRQILGQKVEFLVSFYNNEISEKSEIFDDQFSVERPDGSNFTLKIRSTKLEDSAMYFCASSVRLAGGEEQYFGPGTRLTVT.

The rearrangement uses TRBV2 and TRBJ2-1, with a weak D call TRBD1 (5 bases). The ends were cut back, 6 bases at V and 6 bases at J, with 9 bases in the middle. The CDR3 runs to 12 residues. In germline, CDR1 is SNHLY, CDR2 FYNNEI. CDR3 protein: CASSRVSNEQFF. The CDR3 coding sequence is TGTGCCAGCAGCAGGGTAAGCAATGAGCAGTTCTTC.

The chain uses TRBV3-1 (or the pseudogene TRBV3-2) and TRBJ2-5; TRBD2 might be the D (5 bases). CDR1 is LGHDT, CDR2 YNNKEL, per germline (reference sequence). The V and J ends lost 1 base and 2 bases respectively, with 11 bases between them. The CDR3 extends over 15 amino acids. DNA for the CDR3: TGTGCCAGCAGCCAAGGGCAAGCGGAGCAAGAGACCCAGTACTTC. As protein: CASSQGQAEQETQYF.

This clone was observed many times. V and J are TRBV18 and TRBJ2-1, with 7 bases lining up with TRBD1. Germline CDR1 and CDR2: KGHSH and LQKENI. This CDR3 is 14 amino acids long. V lost 6 bases, J lost 11 bases, and 13 bases stayed unmatched. This CDR3 is CASSPGTESMKQFF. In DNA, the CDR3 is TGTGCCAGCTCCCCCGGGACAGAGTCAATGAAGCAGTTCTTC. The full variable domain, rest sourced from reference TRBV18 and TRBJ2-1, is NAGVMQNPRHLVRRRGQEARLRCSPMKGHSHVYWYRQLPEEGLKFMVYLQKENIIDESGMPKERFSAEFPKEGPSILRIQQVVRGDSAAYFCASSPGTESMKQFFGPGTRLTVL.

This chain connects TRBV24-1 to TRBJ2-2; 11 bases line up with TRBD2. Trimming at V came to 9 bases and at J to 5 bases, leaving 7 bases not matched to a gene. The CDR3 has 15 residues. CDR1 is KGHDR and CDR2 is SFDVKD in the germline V gene. CDR3 amino acids: CATCPGLAATGELFF. The CDR3 nucleotides are TGTGCCACCTGCCCGGGACTAGCGGCTACCGGGGAGCTGTTTTTT.

This clone was counted between two and nine times. The J gene is TRBJ2-7, the V gene TRBV20-1; D gene uncertain. The CDR3 length is 11 residues. Germline CDR1 DFQATT, CDR2 SNEGSKA (reference sequence). V was cut by 2 bases and J by 4 bases, with 6 bases left in between. DNA for the CDR3: TGCAGTGCTAGACTGGAGTACGAGCAGTACTTC. Translated, it gives CSARLEYEQYF.

The V call is TRBV11-3, the J call TRBJ2-7; 13 bases map to TRBD2. The CDR3 is 17 residues long. The germline V gene encodes CDR1 SGHNT and CDR2 YENEEA. V trimming: 4 bases; J trimming: 4 bases; junction bases outside the gene matches: 10. The CDR3 DNA reads TGTGCCAGCAGCTGGCTCAGTGGGACTAGCGGGGTTTACGAGCAGTACTTC. Translated, it gives CASSWLSGTSGVYEQYF.

This sequence joins TRBV11-3 and TRBJ2-3, with TRBD2 as a possible D gene (5 bases). The CDR3 has 15 residues. The germline V and J ends were trimmed by 4 bases and 5 bases, with 16 bases remaining between them. CDR1 is SGHNT and CDR2 is YENEEA in the germline V gene. The CDR3 loop is CASSSTGYEGDTQYF. Here the CDR3 DNA reads TGTGCCAGCAGCTCAACGGGATACGAGGGAGATACGCAGTATTTT.

The chain is built from TRBV19 and TRBJ1-2; 8 bases agree with TRBD1. Per germline, CDR1 LNHDA and CDR2 SQIVND (reference sequence). The junction had 2 bases not matched to a gene; V was cut back by 1 base and J by 4 bases. The CDR3 spans 14 residues. As DNA, the CDR3 is TGTGCCAGTAGTATAGTCACAGGGGGCTATGGCTACACCTTC. Translating it yields CASSIVTGGYGYTF.

This clone has a single count. This rearrangement joins TRBV11-2 to TRBJ2-1; TRBD1 is a possible D gene (6 bases). The CDR3 loop spans 12 amino acids. Per the germline V gene, CDR1 is SGHAT and CDR2 is FQNNGV. Here the CDR3 DNA reads TGTAGTTCAGGGGAACTGTACAATGAGCAGTTCTTC. It translates to CSSGELYNEQFF.

This clone was found many times. The rearrangement joins TRBV24-1 to TRBJ1-5, with no clear D. CDR3 size: 14 residues. The V end lost 1 base, the J end lost 4 bases, and 7 bases lay between the germline ends. Germline V gene lookup returns CDR1 KGHDR and CDR2 SFDVKD. The CDR3 nucleotides are TGTGCCACCAGTGATTTTGGCAGTAATCAGCCCCAGCATTTT. Translated: CATSDFGSNQPQHF.

This clone was recorded a few times. V is TRBV27 and J is TRBJ2-7; D is possibly TRBD2 (6 bases). V lost 6 bases to trimming and J lost 2 bases, with 14 bases between them. Germline assignment: CDR1 MNHEY and CDR2 SMNVEV (reference sequence). CDR3 size: 14 residues. In DNA form, the CDR3 reads TGTGCCAGCAGCCTAGGAGGGGATACCTACGAGCAGTACTTC. Translated: CASSLGGDTYEQYF.